This T cell receptor (beta chain) came from a study of control samples from healthy donors and cancer patients (dated by TCRdb to 2018 to 2020). A distance of 15 bases separates the germline ends of V and J, which lose 5 bases and 5 bases respectively. CDR1 and CDR2 were assigned from the germline V gene (reference sequence) as LNHDA and SQIVND. The CDR3, from cysteine to phenylalanine, totals 14 residues. Only the CDR3 DNA stays, 42 bases, in frame from base 1. On this clone: The target of this receptor is not known. The input lacks base qualities; no much larger clone sits a single base away.

Library construction relied on the immunoSEQ multiplex PCR assay. What TCRdb holds here is the immuneACCESS table cut down to in-frame rearrangements. Part of the clones is not present; checked against another copy, under half of the missing clones reflect an unresolved V gene, and the others are unexplained. This sample gives 150,000 to 200,000 clones in total; approximately 94% of them show up just once. Over 6.5% of the sample is held by the ten biggest clonotypes. The chain employs TRBV19 and TRBJ1-1; D gene: possibly TRBD1, on 6 matching bases. The sequenced material came from blood. The source is a woman aged 40 to 49 in good health. The DNA is TGTGCCAGTAGTGGCCGGGGGGCCCAAACTGAAGCTTTCTTT. Translated, it reads CASSGRGAQTEAFF.